These 13 T cell receptor beta chains share one sample of origin, sequenced in a study of blood T cell repertoires in COVID-19. The method was immunoSEQ multiplex PCR; TCRdb's version includes in-frame clones alone and lacks a portion of them. The profile shows roughly 88,000 clones, 80% to 90% of them singletons. The specimen was peripheral blood. Source of these receptors: a woman of 80 years or more with acute or convalescent COVID-19.

The rearrangement links TRBV19 to TRBJ2-1; TRBD2 agrees at 15 bases. Losses at the gene ends were 6 bases for V and 6 bases for J; bases not matched to a gene: 6. This CDR3 comprises 16 residues. Germline lookup yields CDR1 LNHDA and CDR2 SQIVND (reference sequence). This CDR3 reads CASSGLAGGPGNEQFF. CDR3 sequence (DNA): TGTGCCAGTAGCGGACTAGCGGGGGGGCCAGGCAATGAGCAGTTCTTC.

The sample holds one count of this clone. The chain links TRBV10-1 to TRBJ2-5, with a tentative D call TRBD2 (5 bases). Germline V gene lookup returns CDR1 WNHNN and CDR2 SYGVQD (reference sequence). The CDR3 runs 14 residues. The V and J ends lost 5 bases and 5 bases respectively, with 15 bases between them. For the CDR3, the DNA is TGCGCCAGCAGTCCGGGCGGGCAGATTGAGACCCAGTACTTC. It specifies CASSPGGQIETQYF.

The chain couples TRBV27 to TRBJ2-7; 10 bases are shared with TRBD2. V shed 2 bases and J 3 bases; nucleotides not matched to a gene: 10. This CDR3 has 17 amino acids. Germline CDR1 is MNHEY and CDR2 is SMNVEV (reference sequence). The CDR3 loop is CASSLQAWTSGNYEQYF. The CDR3 bases are TGTGCCAGCAGTTTACAGGCTTGGACTAGCGGCAACTACGAGCAGTACTTC.

The chain links TRBV30 to TRBJ1-2; TRBD1 aligns across 7 bases. Germline loops: CDR1 GTSNPN, CDR2 SVGIG (reference sequence). The length of the CDR3 is 16 residues. Germline trimming cut 0 bases from V and 1 base from J; bases unmatched to any gene: 8. CDR3: CAWSVGRGNFNYGYTF. The CDR3, as DNA: TGTGCCTGGAGTGTAGGCAGGGGGAACTTTAACTATGGCTACACCTTC.

This clone was seen a single time. The V and J genes are TRBV10-3 and TRBJ1-6; 10 nucleotides match TRBD1. Trimming at V came to 6 bases and at J to 10 bases, leaving 9 bases not matched to a gene. Germline CDR1 and CDR2: ENHRY and SYGVKD. The length of the CDR3 is 15 residues. DNA of the CDR3: TGTGCCATCAGCAGCCCCGGGACAGGGGCCTCACCCCTCCACTTT. Residues: CAISSPGTGASPLHF.

The rearrangement joins TRBV19 to TRBJ1-1; the D is unclear. The CDR3 contains 14 residues. V shed 4 bases and J shed 4 bases, with 13 bases lying between them. The germline V gene encodes CDR1 LNHDA and CDR2 SQIVND (reference sequence). CDR3: CASSREELATEAFF. The CDR3 DNA is TGTGCCAGTAGTAGGGAGGAGTTGGCCACTGAAGCTTTCTTT.

V and J are TRBV6-1 and TRBJ1-6, with D possibly being TRBD1 (5 bases). V lost 2 bases and J lost 7, with 12 bases in between. The CDR3 has 15 residues. Germline V gene lookup returns CDR1 MNHNS and CDR2 SASEGT. The CDR3: CASSEPTEGNSPLHF. The CDR3 nucleotides read TGTGCCAGCAGTGAACCGACGGAGGGGAATTCACCCCTCCACTTT.

Of note for this clone: Mismatch with germline at one junction end may stem from a read error. The chain couples TRBV5-4 to TRBJ2-2, with 9 bases that match TRBD2. The CDR3 is 18 amino acids. Germline lookup yields CDR1 SGHNT and CDR2 YYREEE (reference sequence). CDR3 residues: CATSPHRGAGGRNGELFF. In DNA form, the CDR3 reads TGTGCCACCAGCCCACACCGGGGGGCGGGGGGGCGGAACGGGGAGCTGTTTTTT.

This clone was picked up a small number of times. The chain uses TRBV6-2 or TRBV6-3 and TRBJ1-2; maybe TRBD1 (5 bases). Deletions cut 5 bases from V and 1 base from J, with 17 bases between. The CDR3 consists of 16 residues. Germline assignment: CDR1 MNHEY and CDR2 SVGEGT. This CDR3 is CASSPNRQWSNYGYTF. In nucleotides, the CDR3 is TGTGCCAGCAGTCCGAATAGACAGTGGAGTAACTATGGCTACACCTTC.

This clone has just one count. The chain carries TRBV5-1 and TRBJ2-3; 14 bases map to TRBD2. The V gene end was trimmed by 4 bases and the J gene end by 0 bases; junction bases not matched to a gene: 7. Germline values: CDR1 SGHRS, CDR2 YFSETQ. The CDR3 runs 18 residues. Written as DNA, the CDR3 is TGCGCCAGCAGCAAAGGGACTAGCGGGAGAACTAGCACAGATACGCAGTATTTT. Translating it yields CASSKGTSGRTSTDTQYF.

The V call is TRBV6-1, the J call TRBJ2-7, with TRBD2 matching over 9 bases. This CDR3 contains 15 residues. V was pared by 1 base and J by 5 bases, with 6 bases of the junction left unmatched. Germline V gives CDR1 MNHNS, CDR2 SASEGT. CDR3 coding DNA: TGTGCCAGCAGTGAAGGCGGAGCGGGGGGAGACGAGCAGTACTTC. Its protein is CASSEGGAGGDEQYF.

This sequence joins TRBV9 and TRBJ1-1, with D unresolved. This CDR3 is 15 amino acids long. V lost 4 bases to trimming and J lost 0 bases, with 13 bases between them. The germline V gene has CDR1 SGDLS and CDR2 YYNGEE. The CDR3 bases are TGTGCCAGCAGCAACAGACCCTTTCTGAACACTGAAGCTTTCTTT. Translated: CASSNRPFLNTEAFF.

J is TRBJ1-5 and V is TRBV6-5; no firm D call. The ends were cut back, 6 bases at V and 2 bases at J, with 14 bases in the middle. The CDR3 extends over 15 amino acids. Germline values: CDR1 MNHEY, CDR2 SVGAGI. The CDR3 spells CASRPGEAGNQPQHF. CDR3 sequence (DNA): TGTGCCAGCAGACCCGGGGAAGCGGGCAATCAGCCCCAGCATTTT.